This T cell receptor (beta chain) originates from a study of blood T cell repertoires in COVID-19. Authors' methods: By means of reference gene primer amplification, nucleated cell counts were estimated. TCRdb's copy holds only in-frame clones and misses some; the assay was immunoSEQ multiplex PCR. D and trimming come from the DNA, and the V and J calls and clone size come from that table. Of over 150,000 clones listed, roughly 94% are singletons. The Seattle patients joined while their infection was active and were tracked longitudinally afterward. This CDR3 spans 13 amino acids. Germline lookup yields CDR1 SGHRS and CDR2 YFSETQ. The V gene lost 0 bases and the J gene lost 6 bases, with 9 bases spanning the gap.

This clonotype was obtained from a man aged 25 to 45 with COVID-19, enrolled during active disease. The sequenced material came from peripheral blood. The chain recombines TRBV5-1 with TRBJ1-2; tentative D call: TRBD1 (5 bases). CDR3 sequence (DNA): TGCGCCAGCAGCTTGGTCACGACAGATGGCTACACCTTC. Translating it yields CASSLVTTDGYTF.